These T cell receptor beta chains were read from a single sample in a study of blood T cell repertoires in COVID-19. The table came from immunoSEQ multiplex PCR; TCRdb's copy has only in-frame clones and leaves some out. The table lists just over 200,000 clones, about nine tenths of them singletons, with over 4.5% in the top ten. Specimen: peripheral blood. These receptors all stem from a man older than 75 with acute or convalescent COVID-19. CDR3s include the opening cysteine and the closing phenylalanine or tryptophan. The D gene is left open where the match is weak. Clone size is stated in some rows and not others, as once, few, many or a class when expanded.

CDR3 protein: CASRQTGGRNTIYF
CDR3 DNA: TGTGCCAGCAGACAGACAGGGGGACGAAACACCATATATTTT
clone size: NA
J gene: TRBJ1-3
D gene: TRBD1
V gene: TRBV25-1

CDR3 protein: CASSPGTSGSYEQFF
CDR3 DNA: TGTGCCAGCAGCCCAGGGACTAGCGGGAGCTATGAGCAGTTCTTC
clone size: NA
J gene: TRBJ2-1
D gene: TRBD2
V gene: TRBV7-6

CDR3 protein: CASSESGRVTYEQYF
CDR3 DNA: TGTGCCAGCAGTGAAAGCGGGAGGGTTACCTACGAGCAGTACTTC
clone size: NA
J gene: TRBJ2-7
D gene: TRBD2
V gene: TRBV2

CDR3 protein: CASSFGGAGGNTIYF
CDR3 DNA: TGTGCCAGCAGCTTTGGGGGCGCGGGTGGAAACACCATATATTTT
clone size: NA
J gene: TRBJ1-3
D gene: NA
V gene: TRBV7-2

CDR3 protein: CASSFLPGQDTDTQYF
CDR3 DNA: TGCGCCAGCAGCTTCCTCCCGGGACAGGACACAGATACGCAGTATTTT
clone size: NA
J gene: TRBJ2-3
D gene: TRBD1
V gene: TRBV5-1

CDR3 protein: CASGDRNEKLFF
CDR3 DNA: TGTGCCAGCGGAGACAGGAATGAAAAACTGTTTTTT
clone size: NA
J gene: TRBJ1-4
D gene: NA
V gene: TRBV6-5

CDR3 protein: CASSSGQRNTGELFF
CDR3 DNA: TGCGCCAGCAGCTCGGGACAGCGAAACACCGGGGAGCTGTTTTTT
clone size: few
J gene: TRBJ2-2
D gene: TRBD1
V gene: TRBV5-1

CDR3 protein: CASSQVVLARTSYNEQFF
CDR3 DNA: TGCGCCAGCAGCCAAGTAGTACTAGCGCGCACCTCCTACAATGAGCAGTTCTTC
clone size: NA
J gene: TRBJ2-1
D gene: TRBD2
V gene: TRBV4-1

CDR3 protein: CASSYSWTGANIQYF
CDR3 DNA: TGTGCCAGCAGTTACTCGTGGACAGGAGCAAACATTCAGTACTTC
clone size: NA
J gene: TRBJ2-4
D gene: TRBD1
V gene: TRBV6-5

CDR3 protein: CASSLAGWNTQYF
CDR3 DNA: TGTGCCAGCAGCTTGGCAGGGTGGAATACGCAGTATTTT
clone size: NA
J gene: TRBJ2-3
D gene: NA
V gene: TRBV5-6

CDR3 protein: CASSLDRGGQLFF
CDR3 DNA: TGTGCCAGCAGTTTGGACAGGGGGGGACAACTGTTTTTT
clone size: NA
J gene: TRBJ1-4
D gene: TRBD1
V gene: TRBV12-3/TRBV12-4

CDR3 protein: CASSQDSRTDTQYF
CDR3 DNA: TGCGCCAGCAGCCAAGATAGCCGCACAGATACGCAGTATTTT
clone size: NA
J gene: TRBJ2-3
D gene: NA
V gene: TRBV4-1

CDR3 protein: CASSLNGGIGHEQYF
CDR3 DNA: TGTGCCAGCAGCTTAAATGGAGGGATCGGCCACGAGCAGTACTTC
clone size: NA
J gene: TRBJ2-7
D gene: NA
V gene: TRBV7-3

CDR3 protein: CASSSGEYVADTQYF
CDR3 DNA: TGTGCCAGCAGCTCGGGGGAGTACGTCGCAGATACGCAGTATTTT
clone size: NA
J gene: TRBJ2-3
D gene: NA
V gene: TRBV9

CDR3 protein: CASSPSLGNTIYF
CDR3 DNA: TGTGCCAGCTCCCCTTCCCTTGGAAACACCATATATTTT
clone size: NA
J gene: TRBJ1-3
D gene: NA
V gene: TRBV18

CDR3 protein: CASSLRVVPPGELFF
CDR3 DNA: TGTGCCAGCAGTTTAAGAGTAGTACCCCCCGGGGAGCTGTTTTTT
clone size: NA
J gene: TRBJ2-2
D gene: NA
V gene: TRBV28

CDR3 protein: CASSRAGSEAFF
CDR3 DNA: TGTGCCAGCAGCCGCGCGGGTTCTGAAGCTTTCTTT
clone size: NA
J gene: TRBJ1-1
D gene: NA
V gene: TRBV7-9

CDR3 protein: CASSQVRVIGHEAFF
CDR3 DNA: TGTGCCAGCAGCCAAGTGCGGGTGATAGGGCATGAAGCTTTCTTT
clone size: NA
J gene: TRBJ1-1
D gene: NA
V gene: TRBV3-1/TRBV3-2

CDR3 protein: CASSFGGPMDTQYF
CDR3 DNA: TGTGCCAGCAGCTTCGGGGGTCCAATGGATACGCAGTATTTT
clone size: NA
J gene: TRBJ2-3
D gene: NA
V gene: TRBV5-4

CDR3 protein: CASSLGLAGANTGELFF
CDR3 DNA: TGCGCCAGCAGCCTGGGACTAGCGGGAGCCAACACCGGGGAGCTGTTTTTT
clone size: NA
J gene: TRBJ2-2
D gene: TRBD2
V gene: TRBV5-1

CDR3 protein: CASRLLAGVTGELFF
CDR3 DNA: TGTGCCAGCAGATTACTAGCGGGAGTGACCGGGGAGCTGTTTTTT
clone size: NA
J gene: TRBJ2-2
D gene: TRBD2
V gene: TRBV11-1

CDR3 protein: CATSDLAGGTYNEQFF
CDR3 DNA: TGTGCCACCAGTGATTTAGCAGGGGGCACCTACAATGAGCAGTTCTTC
clone size: NA
J gene: TRBJ2-1
D gene: TRBD1
V gene: TRBV24-1

CDR3 protein: CASSRQLGTDTQYF
CDR3 DNA: TGTGCCAGCAGCAGACAGCTCGGCACAGATACGCAGTATTTT
clone size: few
J gene: TRBJ2-3
D gene: NA
V gene: TRBV11-2

CDR3 protein: CASGPLGLAGPLGQYF
CDR3 DNA: TGTGCCAGCGGCCCTTTAGGCCTAGCGGGACCTCTAGGGCAGTACTTC
clone size: NA
J gene: TRBJ2-7
D gene: TRBD2
V gene: TRBV2

CDR3 protein: CASSPGSGRRIGELFF
CDR3 DNA: TGTGCCAGCTCACCAGGGAGCGGGAGGAGGATCGGGGAGCTGTTTTTT
clone size: once
J gene: TRBJ2-2
D gene: TRBD2
V gene: TRBV18

CDR3 protein: CASSRARTPNQPQHF
CDR3 DNA: TGTGCCAGCTCACGAGCCAGGACACCAAATCAGCCCCAGCATTTT
clone size: NA
J gene: TRBJ1-5
D gene: NA
V gene: TRBV18

CDR3 protein: CAWSGRQGSGNTIYF
CDR3 DNA: TGTGCCTGGAGTGGCAGACAGGGGTCTGGAAACACCATATATTTT
clone size: NA
J gene: TRBJ1-3
D gene: TRBD1
V gene: TRBV30

CDR3 protein: CASSVEATGGREQFF
CDR3 DNA: TGTGCCAGCAGCGTAGAAGCAACAGGGGGACGTGAGCAGTTCTTC
clone size: NA
J gene: TRBJ2-1
D gene: TRBD1
V gene: TRBV9

CDR3 protein: CASSLVSPPSAAYNEQFF
CDR3 DNA: TGCGCCAGCAGCTTGGTATCCCCTCCTAGCGCTGCCTACAATGAGCAGTTCTTC
clone size: NA
J gene: TRBJ2-1
D gene: NA
V gene: TRBV5-1

CDR3 protein: CASSLTGTSWSNEQYF
CDR3 DNA: TGTGCCAGCAGCTTGACCGGGACTAGCTGGTCCAACGAGCAGTACTTC
clone size: NA
J gene: TRBJ2-7
D gene: TRBD2
V gene: TRBV5-4

CDR3 protein: CASSLWGQSNNEQFF
CDR3 DNA: TGTGCCAGCAGCTTATGGGGGCAGTCCAACAATGAGCAGTTCTTC
clone size: NA
J gene: TRBJ2-1
D gene: NA
V gene: TRBV5-6

CDR3 protein: CASNPGVPGNTIYF
CDR3 DNA: TGTGCCAGTAATCCAGGGGTCCCTGGAAACACCATATATTTT
clone size: NA
J gene: TRBJ1-3
D gene: NA
V gene: TRBV19

CDR3 protein: CASSEARPPGQRKKETQYF
CDR3 DNA: TGTGCCAGCAGTGAAGCGAGGCCCCCGGGACAGAGAAAAAAAGAGACCCAGTACTTC
clone size: NA
J gene: TRBJ2-5
D gene: TRBD1
V gene: TRBV2

CDR3 protein: CASRVGGYNEQFF
CDR3 DNA: TGTGCCAGCAGGGTGGGAGGGTACAATGAGCAGTTCTTC
clone size: once
J gene: TRBJ2-1
D gene: TRBD2
V gene: TRBV28

CDR3 protein: CASRRQGADETQYF
CDR3 DNA: TGTGCCAGCAGGAGACAGGGGGCGGACGAGACCCAGTACTTC
clone size: NA
J gene: TRBJ2-5
D gene: TRBD1
V gene: TRBV5-4

CDR3 protein: CASSPGTGGDEKLFF
CDR3 DNA: TGTGCCAGCTCACCAGGGACAGGGGGGGATGAAAAACTGTTTTTT
clone size: NA
J gene: TRBJ1-4
D gene: TRBD1
V gene: TRBV18

CDR3 protein: CSVEDRVSTEAFF
CDR3 DNA: TGCAGCGTTGAAGACAGGGTGAGCACTGAAGCTTTCTTT
clone size: NA
J gene: TRBJ1-1
D gene: NA
V gene: TRBV29-1

CDR3 protein: CASSQGGGYSNQPQHF
CDR3 DNA: TGTGCCAGCAGCCAAGGGGGGGGTTATAGCAATCAGCCCCAGCATTTT
clone size: NA
J gene: TRBJ1-5
D gene: NA
V gene: TRBV3-1/TRBV3-2

CDR3 protein: CASGPPDTKNAYEQYF
CDR3 DNA: TGTGCTAGTGGTCCCCCGGACACGAAAAATGCCTACGAGCAGTACTTC
clone size: NA
J gene: TRBJ2-7
D gene: NA
V gene: TRBV12-5

CDR3 protein: CASSQLTSGSTYEQYF
CDR3 DNA: TGTGCCAGCAGCCAACTGACTAGCGGGAGTACCTACGAGCAGTACTTC
clone size: NA
J gene: TRBJ2-7
D gene: TRBD2
V gene: TRBV27